These 25 T cell receptor beta chains originate from one sample sequenced in a study of blood T cells in healthy people across ages (dated by TCRdb to 2013 to 2016). Libraries were made using 5' RACE. The data were produced on an Illumina HiSeq 2500. The second PCR ran for about 6 to 12 cycles and used a J-beta primer mix along with a sample-barcoded 5' primer. The public reads were quality trimmed at Q25 with fastp and then assembled into clones with MiXCR by TCRdb, keeping productive beta chains. Duplicate CDR3 protein sequences are folded into a single record with the most common DNA and genes. The sample contains approximately 1.5 million distinct CDR3 sequences, 34% of them found a single time. 10% to 12% of the sample comes from the top ten. The specimen sequenced was blood. The receptors shown here come from a woman in her twenties or thirties in good health.

Only a few counts were recorded for this clonotype. The chain employs TRBV7-3 and TRBJ1-1, with unresolved D. This CDR3 comprises 14 residues. V was trimmed by 0 bases and J by 0 bases, leaving 5 bases between them. Germline CDR1 SGHTA, CDR2 FQGTGA. The CDR3 protein is CASSLTSLNTEAFF. The DNA for the CDR3 is TGTGCCAGCAGCTTAACCAGCCTGAACACTGAAGCTTTCTTT.

On this clonotype itself: Since a much larger clone is just one base distant, this may be a read error. The V gene is TRBV10-3, the J gene TRBJ1-2; a possible D gene is TRBD1 (6 bases). Trimming left V 6 bases short and J 5 bases short, with 13 bases between. Germline CDR1 ENHRY, CDR2 SYGVKD. The CDR3 consists of 13 residues. CDR3 nucleotide sequence: TGTGCCATCAGCCAGGGGCCGTGGTATGGCTACACCTTC. Its translation: CAISQGPWYGYTF.

This clonotype was counted between two and nine times. This chain connects TRBV7-9 to TRBJ2-5; D gene ambiguous. Germline values: CDR1 SEHNR, CDR2 FQNEAQ (reference sequence). V was clipped by 1 base and J by 2 bases, with 11 bases between them. This CDR3 is built from 15 residues. CDR3 nucleotide sequence: TGTGCCAGCAGCTTAGGGGATGGTAGGCAAGAGACCCAGTACTTC. This translates into CASSLGDGRQETQYF.

This clonotype was recorded at least ten times. The chain employs TRBV20-1 and TRBJ2-7; TRBD1 agrees at 8 bases. The trim removed 4 bases at V and 4 bases at J, leaving 12 bases unmatched. CDR3 size: 15 residues. Germline V lookup: CDR1 DFQATT, CDR2 SNEGSKA (reference sequence). Written as DNA, the CDR3 is TGCAGTGCTACTCCCCCCCTCGGACAGGGTTACGAGCAGTACTTC. Its protein product is CSATPPLGQGYEQYF.

V is TRBV7-2 and J is TRBJ2-5; no clear D. The CDR3 extends over 14 amino acids. CDR1 and CDR2 from the germline V gene are SGHTA and FQGNSA. V lost 7 bases and J 5 bases, leaving 17 bases between the germline ends. In nucleotides, the CDR3 is TGTGCCAGCAACCTAGATGGTGCTACGGAGACCCAGTACTTC. Translating it yields CASNLDGATETQYF.

The chain carries TRBV2 and TRBJ2-7; 7 bases agree with TRBD1. V gave up 9 bases and J gave up 4 bases; unmatched junction bases: 15. Per the germline V gene, CDR1 is SNHLY and CDR2 is FYNNEI. The CDR3 sequence is 15 residues long. This CDR3 is CASTSQPGQRYEQYF. The CDR3 DNA reads as TGTGCCAGTACTTCACAACCGGGACAGCGTTACGAGCAGTACTTC.

This clonotype was seen a handful of times. The chain carries TRBV6-2 or TRBV6-3 and TRBJ2-2, with D perhaps matching TRBD2 (6 bases). V lost 6 bases and J lost 0, with 17 bases in between. Per germline, CDR1 MNHEY and CDR2 SVGEGT. This CDR3 is built from 17 residues. The chain's CDR3 is CASRPHRGWTNTGELFF. CDR3 nucleotides: TGTGCCAGCAGACCCCATCGGGGGTGGACGAACACCGGGGAGCTGTTTTTT.

The chain is built from TRBV20-1 and TRBJ1-6; 8 nucleotides line up with TRBD1. This CDR3 contains 16 residues. Losses at the gene ends were 6 bases for V and 0 bases for J; bases not matched to a gene: 7. CDR1 is DFQATT, CDR2 SNEGSKA, per germline (reference sequence). This CDR3 reads CSATGQASSYNSPLHF. CDR3 nucleotides: TGCAGTGCGACGGGACAGGCGAGCTCCTATAATTCACCCCTCCACTTT.

V usage is TRBV10-3 and J usage is TRBJ2-1; no clear D gene. The length of the CDR3 is 13 residues. Germline V CDR1 and CDR2: ENHRY, SYGVKD. CDR3 region: CVSKDVDYNEQFF. The CDR3 bases are TGTGTCTCTAAGGACGTAGACTACAATGAGCAGTTCTTC.

The chain recombines TRBV20-1 with TRBJ2-5; unclear D gene. Matching the DNA end better, TRBJ2-7 makes the J call doubtful. This CDR3 spans 13 amino acids. Germline CDR1 and CDR2: DFQATT and SNEGSKA (reference sequence). The chain's CDR3 is CSARPGRSYEQYF. CDR3 coding DNA: TGCAGTGCCCGACCCGGTAGAAGCTACGAGCAGTACTTC.

In this sample, this clonotype turned up a few times. The rearrangement uses TRBV11-2 and TRBJ2-5, with 12 bases fitting TRBD2. With 5 bases clipped from V and 5 bases from J, the junction kept 6 bases outside the gene matches. The CDR3 length is 15 residues. Looked up from germline, CDR1 is SGHAT and CDR2 is FQNNGV. CDR3: CASSPTSGGLETQYF. As DNA, the CDR3 is TGTGCCAGCAGCCCCACTAGCGGGGGGTTGGAGACCCAGTACTTC.

This chain links TRBV28 with TRBJ2-1; TRBD2 matches 10 bases. The ends lost 3 bases at V and 8 bases at J; junction bases unmatched: 10. The CDR3 has 16 amino acids. The germline CDR1 and CDR2 sequences are MDHEN and SYDVKM. The CDR3 region has the DNA TGTGCCAGCAGTTTGGGGGGACTAGCGACACGGGATGAGCAGTTCTTC. Translated: CASSLGGLATRDEQFF.

The CDR3: CASSSAAGGFLEQYF. Here the CDR3 DNA reads TGTGCCAGCAGCTCCGCGGCGGGAGGCTTTCTCGAGCAGTACTTC. The rearrangement joins TRBV7-9 to TRBJ2-4; 8 bases are a match to TRBD2. The last part of the DNA fits TRBJ2-7 better; the J call may be wrong. CDR1 SEHNR and CDR2 FQNEAQ come from the germline V gene (reference sequence). The CDR3 runs 15 residues.

The table lists this clonotype with a few counts. This sequence joins TRBV12-3 or TRBV12-4 and TRBJ1-4; TRBD1 might be the D (5 bases). Between the trimmed V and J ends, which lost 6 bases and 5 bases, there was a span of 13 bases. The CDR3 has 14 amino acids. CDR3 nucleotide sequence: TGTGCCAGCAGCCAGGGTTTAAGCAATGAAAAACTGTTTTTT. It yields the protein CASSQGLSNEKLFF.

This clonotype came up many times. The chain employs TRBV29-1 and TRBJ2-1; D ambiguous. The CDR3 extends over 11 amino acids. V lost 1 base and J 9 bases, leaving 7 bases between the germline ends. The V gene's germline CDR1 is SQVTM and CDR2 ANQGSEA. CDR3 residues: CSVEARVEQFF. CDR3 in DNA: TGCAGCGTTGAAGCTCGGGTTGAGCAGTTCTTC.

This rearrangement joins TRBV3-1 to TRBJ2-5, with TRBD1 as a possible D gene (6 bases). Deletions cut 6 bases from V and 2 bases from J, with 10 bases between. This CDR3 is 13 amino acids long. From germline, CDR1 is LGHDT and CDR2 YNNKEL (reference sequence). The CDR3 here is CASRDGQQETQYF. CDR3 in DNA: TGTGCCAGCAGAGACGGACAGCAAGAGACCCAGTACTTC.

CDR3 in DNA: TGTGCCAGCAGAAAAGTTGGAGGACAGGGGGTAGAAAAACTGTTTTTT. It is translated as CASRKVGGQGVEKLFF. This sequence joins TRBV21-1 and TRBJ1-4; the DNA was not compared with TRBD1, the D call given in the table. TRBV21-1 is labeled a pseudogene. The CDR3 length is 16 residues.

This sequence joins TRBV20-1 and TRBJ2-7; D gene unclear. V was clipped by 4 bases and J by 4 bases, with 11 bases between them. Germline V gene lookup returns CDR1 DFQATT and CDR2 SNEGSKA (reference sequence). CDR3 size: 12 residues. The CDR3 DNA is TGCAGTGCTAAGGGTCGCGAGTACGAGCAGTACTTC. It encodes CSAKGREYEQYF.

This clonotype was seen many times. The chain carries TRBV29-1 and TRBJ2-7, with a weak D call TRBD2 (6 bases). Per germline, CDR1 SQVTM and CDR2 ANQGSEA. V dropped 7 bases and J dropped 1 base, with 8 bases sitting between them. This CDR3 spans 11 amino acids. In DNA, the CDR3 is TGCAGCGGCGGGGTTTCCTACGAGCAGTACTTC. Translation: CSGGVSYEQYF.

This clonotype was counted a single time. The chain combines TRBV6-2 or TRBV6-3 with TRBJ2-5; 16 bases are a match to TRBD2. Germline CDR1 MNHEY, CDR2 SVGEGT. J was trimmed by 2 bases and V by 8 bases; bases with no gene match: 8. This CDR3 spans 17 amino acids. CDR3 protein: CASVGGLAGGLQETQYF. The CDR3 region has the DNA TGTGCCAGCGTTGGGGGACTAGCGGGGGGGCTTCAAGAGACCCAGTACTTC.

This clonotype was seen more than once but under ten times. The chain combines TRBV5-1 with TRBJ1-1, with D perhaps matching TRBD1 (6 bases). Germline loops: CDR1 SGHRS, CDR2 YFSETQ. The CDR3 consists of 13 residues. Trimming took 2 bases from V and 8 from J, leaving 13 bases between them. CDR3 coding DNA: TGCGCCAGCAGCTTAAACAGGGAACTAGAAGCTTTCTTT. Its translation is CASSLNRELEAFF.

With regard to this clonotype: The CDR3 ends on some other residue instead of the conserved phenylalanine or tryptophan, so this is likely a read error. This rearrangement joins TRBV6-5 to TRBJ1-4; D gene unclear. The germline gives CDR1 MNHEY, CDR2 SVGAGI. V lost 2 bases, J lost 4 bases, and 5 bases lay in between. The CDR3 has 13 amino acids. The CDR3, as DNA: TGTGCCAGCAGTTACGCTATTAATGAAAAACTGTTTCTT. Its protein is CASSYAINEKLFL.

The chain combines TRBV6-2 or TRBV6-3 with TRBJ2-7; 9 bases align to TRBD2. J was trimmed by 3 bases and V by 0 bases; bases with no gene match: 9. The CDR3 length is 17 residues. Germline values: CDR1 MNHEY, CDR2 SVGEGT. DNA of the CDR3: TGTGCCAGCAGTTACTCCCCATTCAGCGGGGGGAACTACGAGCAGTACTTC. Residues: CASSYSPFSGGNYEQYF.

This clonotype was seen a handful of times. The CDR3 sequence is CASSERLPPQQYF. The DNA for the CDR3 is TGTGCCAGCAGTGAACGCCTCCCTCCTCAGCAGTACTTC. The chain joins TRBV6-1 to TRBJ2-5, with unresolved D. CDR3 length: 13 residues. V was clipped by 2 bases and J by 11 bases, with 15 bases between them. Per the germline V gene, CDR1 is MNHNS and CDR2 is SASEGT.

The chain combines TRBV12-3 or TRBV12-4 with TRBJ2-7, with 10 bases identical to TRBD2. The CDR3 spans 15 residues. V lost 4 bases to trimming and J lost 2 bases; unmatched junction nucleotides: 5. The CDR3 here is CASSYRTSGTYEQYF. The CDR3, as DNA: TGTGCCAGCAGTTATCGGACTAGCGGAACCTACGAGCAGTACTTC.